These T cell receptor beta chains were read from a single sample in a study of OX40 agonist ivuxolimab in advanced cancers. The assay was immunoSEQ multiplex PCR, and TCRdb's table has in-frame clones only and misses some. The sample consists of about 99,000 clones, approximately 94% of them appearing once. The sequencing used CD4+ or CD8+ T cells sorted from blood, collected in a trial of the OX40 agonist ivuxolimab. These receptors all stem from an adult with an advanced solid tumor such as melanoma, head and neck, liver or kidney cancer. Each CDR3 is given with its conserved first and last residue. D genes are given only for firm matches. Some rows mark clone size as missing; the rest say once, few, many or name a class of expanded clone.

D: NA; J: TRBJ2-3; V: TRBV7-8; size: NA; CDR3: CASSQTVVAISTDTQYF; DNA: TGTGCCAGCAGCCAGACTGTCGTAGCGATTAGCACAGATACGCAGTATTTT
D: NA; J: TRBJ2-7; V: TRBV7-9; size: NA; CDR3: CASSLKVGPHEQYF; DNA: TGTGCCAGCAGCTTAAAGGTCGGTCCCCACGAGCAGTACTTC
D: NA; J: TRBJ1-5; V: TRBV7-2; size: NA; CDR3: CASSLGAFQPQHF; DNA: TGTGCCAGCAGCTTAGGTGCATTTCAGCCCCAGCATTTT
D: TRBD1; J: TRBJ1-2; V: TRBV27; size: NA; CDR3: CASTLGRGHGYTF; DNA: TGTGCCAGCACCCTGGGGAGGGGGCATGGCTACACCTTC
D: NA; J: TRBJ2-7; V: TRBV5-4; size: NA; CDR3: CASSTRGYF; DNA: TGTGCCAGCAGTACGCGGGGGTACTTC
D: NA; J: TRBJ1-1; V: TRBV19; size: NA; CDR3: CASSMDRNTEAFF; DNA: TGTGCCAGTAGTATGGACAGAAACACTGAAGCTTTCTTT
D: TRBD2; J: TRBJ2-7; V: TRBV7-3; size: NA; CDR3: CASSSSTSATFYEQYF; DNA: TGTGCCAGCAGCTCCTCAACTAGCGCCACATTCTACGAGCAGTACTTC
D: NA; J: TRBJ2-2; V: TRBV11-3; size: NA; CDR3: CASSLQNTGELFF; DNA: TGTGCCAGCAGCCTCCAGAACACCGGGGAGCTGTTTTTT
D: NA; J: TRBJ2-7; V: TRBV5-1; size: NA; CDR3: CASSFSRGDYEQYF; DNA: TGCGCCAGCAGCTTTAGCAGGGGGGATTACGAGCAGTACTTC
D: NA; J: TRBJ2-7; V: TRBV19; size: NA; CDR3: CASNQQGLSYEQYF; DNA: TGTGCCAGTAACCAGCAGGGCCTCTCCTACGAGCAGTACTTC
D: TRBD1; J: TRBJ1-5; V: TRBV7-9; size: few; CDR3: CASSRTGSEQPQHF; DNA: TGTGCCAGCAGTCGGACAGGGTCTGAGCAGCCCCAGCATTTT
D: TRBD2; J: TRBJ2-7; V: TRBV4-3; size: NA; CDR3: CASSQDSESGSSYEQYF; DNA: TGCGCCAGCAGCCAAGATTCCGAAAGCGGGAGCTCGTACGAGCAGTACTTC
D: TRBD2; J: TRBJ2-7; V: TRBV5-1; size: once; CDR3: CASTKAGDYYEQYF; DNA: TGCGCCAGCACTAAAGCGGGAGATTATTACGAGCAGTACTTC
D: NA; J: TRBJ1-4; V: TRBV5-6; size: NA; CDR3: CASSLVRAEDEKLFF; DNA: TGTGCCAGCAGCTTGGTCAGGGCGGAGGATGAAAAACTGTTTTTT
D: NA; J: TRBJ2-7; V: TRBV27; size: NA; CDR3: CASRPGQSPYEQYF; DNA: TGTGCCAGCAGACCGGGACAAAGCCCCTACGAGCAGTACTTC
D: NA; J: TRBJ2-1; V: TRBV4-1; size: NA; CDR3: CASSHGTEREQFF; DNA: TGCGCCAGCAGCCACGGGACGGAGAGAGAGCAGTTCTTC
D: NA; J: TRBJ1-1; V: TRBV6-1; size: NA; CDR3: CASSLSGLLNTEAFF; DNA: TGTGCCAGCAGTTTATCCGGACTCCTGAACACTGAAGCTTTCTTT
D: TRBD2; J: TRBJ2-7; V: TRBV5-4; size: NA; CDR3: CASSLSSGPYEQYF; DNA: TGTGCCAGCAGCTTAAGTAGCGGGCCTTACGAGCAGTACTTC
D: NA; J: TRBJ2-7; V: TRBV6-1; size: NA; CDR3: CASSEADYEQYF; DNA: TGTGCCAGCAGTGAAGCGGACTACGAGCAGTACTTC
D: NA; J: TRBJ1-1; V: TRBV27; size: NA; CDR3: CASSLSRGTYTEAFF; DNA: TGTGCCAGCAGTTTATCGAGGGGGACTTACACTGAAGCTTTCTTT
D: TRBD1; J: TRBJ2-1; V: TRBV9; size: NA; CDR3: CASSVGGQGFNEQFF; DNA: TGTGCCAGCAGCGTAGGGGGACAGGGGTTCAATGAGCAGTTCTTC
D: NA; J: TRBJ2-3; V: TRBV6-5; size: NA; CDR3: CASSYSAGISTDTQYF; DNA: TGTGCCAGCAGTTACTCTGCAGGCATTAGCACAGATACGCAGTATTTT
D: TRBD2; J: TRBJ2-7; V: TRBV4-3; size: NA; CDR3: CASSQFVAGYRVEQYF; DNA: TGCGCCAGCAGCCAGTTCGTAGCGGGATATCGGGTCGAGCAGTACTTC
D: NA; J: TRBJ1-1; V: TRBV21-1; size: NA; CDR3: CASTFRTGKIEAFF; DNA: TGTGCCAGCACCTTTAGAACAGGGAAAATAGAAGCTTTCTTT
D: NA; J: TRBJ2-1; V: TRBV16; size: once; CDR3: CASSRGGYNEQFF; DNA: TGTGCCAGCAGCCGAGGTGGTTACAATGAGCAGTTCTTC
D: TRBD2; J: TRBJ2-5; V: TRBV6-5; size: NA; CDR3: CASSLSGGQETQYF; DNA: TGTGCCAGCAGCTTGAGCGGGGGGCAAGAGACCCAGTACTTC
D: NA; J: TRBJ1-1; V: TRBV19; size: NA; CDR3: CASSIGAGNTEAFF; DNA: TGTGCCAGTAGTATAGGGGCCGGGAACACTGAAGCTTTCTTT
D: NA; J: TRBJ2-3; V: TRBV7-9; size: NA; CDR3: CASSLAGGITDTQYF; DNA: TGTGCCAGCAGCTTAGCGGGGGGAATCACAGATACGCAGTATTTT
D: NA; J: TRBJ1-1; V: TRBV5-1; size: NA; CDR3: CASSLSQGNTEAFF; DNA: TGCGCCAGCAGCTTGTCACAGGGGAACACTGAAGCTTTCTTT
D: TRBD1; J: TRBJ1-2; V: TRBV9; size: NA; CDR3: CASSEGQGDYGYTF; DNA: TGTGCCAGCAGCGAAGGACAGGGGGACTATGGCTACACCTTC
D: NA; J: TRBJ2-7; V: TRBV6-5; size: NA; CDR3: CASSLEARQYNYEQYF; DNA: TGTGCCAGCAGTTTAGAAGCAAGGCAGTATAACTACGAGCAGTACTTC
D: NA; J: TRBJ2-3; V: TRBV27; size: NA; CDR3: CASSFSADTQYF; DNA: TGTGCCAGCAGTTTCAGTGCAGATACGCAGTATTTT
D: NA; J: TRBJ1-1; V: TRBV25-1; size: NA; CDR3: CASSEGYEAFF; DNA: TGTGCCAGCAGTGAGGGGTACGAAGCTTTCTTT
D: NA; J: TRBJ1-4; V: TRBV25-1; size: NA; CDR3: CASKGEKLFF; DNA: TGTGCCAGCAAGGGGGAAAAACTGTTTTTT
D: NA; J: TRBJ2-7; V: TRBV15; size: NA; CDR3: CATSRAPDYVYEQYF; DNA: TGTGCCACCAGCAGAGCGCCGGACTATGTATACGAGCAGTACTTC
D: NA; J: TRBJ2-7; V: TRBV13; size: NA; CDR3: CASSLLYEQYF; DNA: TGTGCCAGCAGCTTACTCTACGAGCAGTACTTC
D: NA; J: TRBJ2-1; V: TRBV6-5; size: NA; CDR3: CASRPQWGENGEQFF; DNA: TGTGCCAGCAGACCACAGTGGGGGGAGAATGGTGAGCAGTTCTTC
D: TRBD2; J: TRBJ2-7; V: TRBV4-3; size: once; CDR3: CASSQERGVTYEQYF; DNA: TGCGCCAGCAGCCAAGAACGGGGGGTGACCTACGAGCAGTACTTC
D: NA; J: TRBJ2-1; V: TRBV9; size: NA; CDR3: CASSVARKGSSCNEQFF; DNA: TGTGCCAGCAGCGTAGCTAGAAAGGGGAGCTCGTGCAATGAGCAGTTCTTC
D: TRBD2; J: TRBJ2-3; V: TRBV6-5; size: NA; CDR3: CASIASGSQADTQYF; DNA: TGTGCCAGCATTGCTAGCGGGAGTCAGGCAGATACGCAGTATTTT
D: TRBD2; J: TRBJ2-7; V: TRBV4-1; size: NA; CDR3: CASSPSLAGEQYF; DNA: TGCGCCAGCAGCCCGAGTTTAGCGGGCGAGCAGTACTTC
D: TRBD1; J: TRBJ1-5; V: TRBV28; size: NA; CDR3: CASSREGQPFNQPQHF; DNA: TGTGCCAGCAGTCGGGAGGGACAGCCTTTCAATCAGCCCCAGCATTTT
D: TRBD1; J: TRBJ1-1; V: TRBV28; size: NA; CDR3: CASRADRELTEAFF; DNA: TGTGCCAGCAGAGCAGACAGGGAGTTAACTGAAGCTTTCTTT
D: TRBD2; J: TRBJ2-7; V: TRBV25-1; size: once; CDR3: CASSESVGLDAAEQYF; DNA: TGTGCCAGCAGTGAATCAGTAGGACTAGATGCTGCCGAGCAGTACTTC
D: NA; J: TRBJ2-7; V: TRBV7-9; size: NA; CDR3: CASSQWAGFDDEQYF; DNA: TGTGCCAGCAGCCAGTGGGCGGGGTTTGACGACGAGCAGTACTTC
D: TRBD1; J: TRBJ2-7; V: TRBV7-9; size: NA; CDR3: CASGTDSYEQYF; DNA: TGTGCCAGCGGGACAGACTCCTACGAGCAGTACTTC
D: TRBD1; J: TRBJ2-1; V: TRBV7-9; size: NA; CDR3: CASSLARGQGRNEQFF; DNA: TGTGCCAGCAGCTTAGCGAGGGGACAGGGAAGGAATGAGCAGTTCTTC
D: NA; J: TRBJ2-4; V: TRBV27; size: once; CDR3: CASSLYGYSDIQYF; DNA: TGTGCCAGCAGTTTATACGGCTATTCGGACATTCAGTACTTC
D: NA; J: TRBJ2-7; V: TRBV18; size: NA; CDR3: CASSPMTKPGDEQYF; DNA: TGTGCCAGCTCACCAATGACAAAACCAGGGGACGAGCAGTACTTC
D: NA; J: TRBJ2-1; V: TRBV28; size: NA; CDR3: CASSILTGPYNEQFF; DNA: TGTGCCAGCAGTATACTCACAGGGCCCTACAATGAGCAGTTCTTC
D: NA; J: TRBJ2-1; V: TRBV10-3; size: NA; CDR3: CAISESGRSSYNEQFF; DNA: TGTGCCATCAGTGAGTCGGGAAGGAGCTCCTACAATGAGCAGTTCTTC
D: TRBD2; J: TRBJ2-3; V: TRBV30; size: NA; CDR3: CAWNPGSGGAVDTQYF; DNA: TGTGCCTGGAATCCTGGGAGCGGGGGGGCCGTAGATACGCAGTATTTT